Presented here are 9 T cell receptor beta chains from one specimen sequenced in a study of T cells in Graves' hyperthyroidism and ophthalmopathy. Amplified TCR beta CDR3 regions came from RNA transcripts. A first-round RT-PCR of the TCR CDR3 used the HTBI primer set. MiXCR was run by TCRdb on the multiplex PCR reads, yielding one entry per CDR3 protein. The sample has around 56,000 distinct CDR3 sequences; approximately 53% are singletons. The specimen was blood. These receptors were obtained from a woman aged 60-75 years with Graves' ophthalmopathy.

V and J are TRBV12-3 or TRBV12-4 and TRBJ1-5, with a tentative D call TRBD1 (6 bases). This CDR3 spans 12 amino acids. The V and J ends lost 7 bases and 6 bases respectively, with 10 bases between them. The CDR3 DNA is TGTGCCAGCACCACAGGGATTCAGCCCCAGCATTTT. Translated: CASTTGIQPQHF.

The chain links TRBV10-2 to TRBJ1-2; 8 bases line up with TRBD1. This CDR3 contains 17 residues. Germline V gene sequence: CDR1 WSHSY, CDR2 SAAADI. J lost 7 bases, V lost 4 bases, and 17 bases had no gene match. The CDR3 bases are TGCGCCAGCAGTGCACGAACGGGGACAGGATCGGATCTTGGCTACACCTTC. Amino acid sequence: CASSARTGTGSDLGYTF.

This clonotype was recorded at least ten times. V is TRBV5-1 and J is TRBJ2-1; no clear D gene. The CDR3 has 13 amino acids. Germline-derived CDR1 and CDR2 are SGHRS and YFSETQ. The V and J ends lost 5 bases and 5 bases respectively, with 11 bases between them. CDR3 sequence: CASSSPTNNEQFF. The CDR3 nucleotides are TGCGCCAGCAGTTCCCCTACTAACAATGAGCAGTTCTTC.

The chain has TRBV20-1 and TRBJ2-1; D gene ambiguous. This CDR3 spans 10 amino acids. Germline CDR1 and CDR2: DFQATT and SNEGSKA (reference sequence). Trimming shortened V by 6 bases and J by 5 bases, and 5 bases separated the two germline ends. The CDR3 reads CSAPNNEQFF. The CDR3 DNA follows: TGCAGTGCCCCAAACAATGAGCAGTTCTTC.

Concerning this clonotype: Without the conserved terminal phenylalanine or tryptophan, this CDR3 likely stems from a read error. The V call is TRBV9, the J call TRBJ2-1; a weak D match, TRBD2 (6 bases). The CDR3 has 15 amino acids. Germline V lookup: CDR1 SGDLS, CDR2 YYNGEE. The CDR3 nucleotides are TGTGCCAGCAGCGTAGACGGGGGTTCCTATAATGAGCAGTTCCTC. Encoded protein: CASSVDGGSYNEQFL.

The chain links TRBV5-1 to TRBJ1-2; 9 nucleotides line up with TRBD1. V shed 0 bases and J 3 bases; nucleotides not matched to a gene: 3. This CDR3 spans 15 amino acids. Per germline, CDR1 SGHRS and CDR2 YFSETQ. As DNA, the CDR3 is TGCGCCAGCAGCTTGGGTCGGACAGGGGACTATGGCTACACCTTC. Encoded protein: CASSLGRTGDYGYTF.

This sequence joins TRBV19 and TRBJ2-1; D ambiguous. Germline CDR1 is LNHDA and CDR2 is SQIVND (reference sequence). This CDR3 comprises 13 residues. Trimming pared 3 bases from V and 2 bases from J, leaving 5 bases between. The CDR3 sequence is CASSMRPYNEQFF. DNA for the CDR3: TGTGCCAGTAGTATGCGCCCCTACAATGAGCAGTTCTTC.

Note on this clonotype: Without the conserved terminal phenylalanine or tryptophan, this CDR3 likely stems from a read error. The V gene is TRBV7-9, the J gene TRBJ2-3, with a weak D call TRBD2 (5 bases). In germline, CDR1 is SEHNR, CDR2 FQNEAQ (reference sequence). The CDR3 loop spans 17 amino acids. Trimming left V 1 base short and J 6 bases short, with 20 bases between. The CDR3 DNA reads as TGTGCCAGCAGCTTAGGTCAGGCGTTCGGGATTACGGATACGCAGTATCTT. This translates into CASSLGQAFGITDTQYL.

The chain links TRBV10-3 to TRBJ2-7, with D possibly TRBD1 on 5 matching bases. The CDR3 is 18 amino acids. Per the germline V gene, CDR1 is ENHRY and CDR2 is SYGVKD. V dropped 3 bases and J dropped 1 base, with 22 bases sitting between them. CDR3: CAISEPTVPTWISYEQYF. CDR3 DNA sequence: TGTGCCATCAGTGAACCGACAGTACCAACATGGATATCCTACGAGCAGTACTTC.